The rows below give T cell receptor beta chains drawn from one sample of a study of CD8 T cells in ankylosing spondylitis. TCRdb recomputed calls from the 5' RACE reads with MiXCR, one row per CDR3 protein. The sample comprises around 220,000 distinct CDR3 sequences, around 17% of which are singletons, and about 42% rests with the top ten. Sequenced material: blood, either unsorted or a sorted T cell fraction (not recorded which). These receptors all come from a male donor with ankylosing spondylitis. Both conserved end residues are part of each CDR3. A D gene is named only where the DNA matches it firmly. Not every row has a clone size; where given, it reads once, few, many or a size class.

>NA|TRBJ2-1|TRBV27|NA
CASSDPDRTYEQFF
TGTGCCAGCAGTGACCCGGACCGTACGTATGAGCAGTTCTTC
>NA|TRBJ2-7|TRBV7-9|NA
CASIKGDRVGTGEQYF
TGTGCCAGCATTAAAGGCGACCGCGTTGGAACTGGGGAGCAGTACTTC
>many|TRBJ1-1|TRBV5-1|NA
CASSLPAPGITEAFF
TGCGCCAGCAGCCTGCCAGCCCCGGGTATCACTGAAGCTTTCTTT
>NA|TRBJ2-5|TRBV6-1|NA
CASSEGWLGEWETQYF
TGTGCCAGCAGTGAAGGGTGGCTAGGGGAGTGGGAGACCCAGTACTTC
>many|TRBJ1-5|TRBV4-1|NA
CASSQEWTEGSQHF
TGCGCCAGCAGCCAAGAGTGGACAGAGGGGTCCCAGCATTTT
>few|TRBJ2-1|TRBV12-3/TRBV12-4|NA
CASSLEAGAHGNEQFF
TGTGCCAGCAGTTTAGAGGCGGGGGCGCATGGAAATGAGCAGTTCTTC
>NA|TRBJ1-1|TRBV19|NA
CASEGDDAEAFF
TGTGCCAGCGAGGGGGACGATGCTGAAGCTTTCTTT
>NA|TRBJ2-1|TRBV12-3/TRBV12-4|NA
CSTGDYTTNEQFF
TGTTCCACTGGCGACTACACTACAAATGAGCAGTTCTTC
>NA|TRBJ2-3|TRBV5-1|TRBD2
CASSLDTSAGDTDTQYF
TGCGCCAGCAGCTTGGACACTAGCGCCGGGGACACAGATACGCAGTATTTT
>NA|TRBJ2-5|TRBV11-3|NA
CASSLDPGGGPVETQYF
TGTGCCAGCAGCTTAGATCCAGGGGGAGGACCGGTGGAGACCCAGTACTTC
>NA|TRBJ1-1|TRBV4-1|TRBD1
CASGQERDSPLFF
TGCGCCAGCGGCCAAGAGCGGGACAGTCCGCTTTTCTTT
>NA|TRBJ2-5|TRBV5-1|TRBD1
CASSLGDREGETQYF
TGCGCCAGCAGCTTGGGGGACAGGGAGGGAGAGACCCAGTACTTC
>NA|TRBJ2-5|TRBV4-2|NA
CASSQVAPQETQYF
TGTGCCAGCAGCCAAGTTGCACCTCAAGAGACCCAGTACTTC
>NA|TRBJ2-1|TRBV4-1|NA
CASSQEGPGFRDSSYNEQFF
TGCGCCAGCAGCCAAGAAGGACCGGGCTTCAGGGATAGCTCCTACAATGAGCAGTTCTTC
>many|TRBJ2-1|TRBV7-3|TRBD1
CASSQGIGSYNEQFF
TGTGCCAGCTCACAGGGGATCGGCTCCTACAATGAGCAGTTCTTC
>few|TRBJ2-1|TRBV29-1|TRBD2
CSVEGPRGVSSYNEQFF
TGCAGCGTTGAAGGTCCCCGGGGGGTCTCCTCCTACAATGAGCAGTTCTTC
>few|TRBJ2-7|TRBV7-8|NA
CASSLGLIEQYF
TGTGCCAGCAGCTTAGGGTTGATCGAGCAGTACTTC
>many|TRBJ2-3|TRBV24-1|NA
CATSGIGTDTQYF
TGTGCCACCAGTGGAATTGGCACAGATACGCAGTATTTT
>NA|TRBJ2-2|TRBV5-6|TRBD1
CASSLGPETGITGELFF
TGTGCCAGCAGCTTAGGACCCGAGACAGGGATAACCGGGGAGCTGTTTTTT
>NA|TRBJ2-7|TRBV30|TRBD1
CAWKVGQGAYEQYF
TGTGCCTGGAAGGTGGGACAGGGGGCCTACGAGCAGTACTTC
>few|TRBJ1-5|TRBV7-9|NA
CASSPDNQPQHF
TGTGCCAGCAGCCCAGACAATCAGCCCCAGCATTTT
>NA|TRBJ2-6|TRBV29-1|NA
CSVDILPGANVLTF
TGCAGCGTTGACATCCTTCCTGGGGCCAACGTCCTGACTTTC
>NA|TRBJ1-3|TRBV7-9|NA
CASSPAQVSSGNTIYF
TGTGCCAGCAGCCCAGCACAGGTGTCCTCTGGAAACACCATATATTTT
>few|TRBJ1-5|TRBV6-5|NA
CASSTGQSSNQPQHF
TGTGCCAGCAGTACTGGACAGTCTAGCAATCAGCCCCAGCATTTT
>NA|TRBJ2-5|TRBV4-1|NA
CASSQVTGEGEETQYF
TGCGCCAGCAGCCAGGTGACAGGTGAGGGGGAAGAGACCCAGTACTTC
>NA|TRBJ2-3|TRBV4-1|NA
CASSRSSGGSTDTQYF
TGCGCCAGCAGCCGTTCCAGCGGCGGTAGCACAGATACGCAGTATTTT
>NA|TRBJ2-3|TRBV6-2/TRBV6-3|NA
CASQGLDTQYF
TGTGCCAGTCAGGGGCTAGATACGCAGTATTTT
>NA|TRBJ2-7|TRBV4-1|NA
CASSQALLSYGAEEQYF
TGCGCCAGCAGCCAAGCCCTCCTTTCTTATGGTGCGGAAGAGCAGTACTTC
>few|TRBJ2-1|TRBV7-9|TRBD2
CASSLVAGVGNEQFF
TGTGCCAGCAGCTTAGTAGCGGGAGTCGGTAATGAGCAGTTCTTC
>NA|TRBJ1-1|TRBV7-9|NA
CASSLGGKEAFF
TGTGCCAGCAGCTTAGGTGGTAAAGAAGCTTTCTTT
>NA|TRBJ2-6|TRBV7-9|NA
CASSLEGYRLNVLTF
TGTGCCAGCAGCTTAGAGGGGTACCGGCTCAACGTCCTGACTTTC
>few|TRBJ2-7|TRBV10-2|NA
CASTAGPSYEQYF
TGCGCCAGCACGGCAGGGCCATCCTACGAGCAGTACTTC
>few|TRBJ2-5|TRBV25-1|NA
CASSDRTAGPYGETQYF
TGTGCCAGCAGTGACCGAACCGCCGGGCCGTATGGGGAGACCCAGTACTTC
>NA|TRBJ2-2|TRBV27|NA
CASNSRGGRFTGELFF
TGTGCCAGCAATTCCCGTGGGGGGAGATTCACCGGGGAGCTGTTTTTT
>NA|TRBJ1-5|TRBV6-2/TRBV6-3|NA
CASRGVDNQPQHF
TGTGCCAGCAGGGGAGTCGACAATCAGCCCCAGCATTTT
>NA|TRBJ2-7|TRBV11-2|NA
CASSPDPGRRSYEQYF
TGTGCCAGCAGCCCGGACCCGGGACGAAGGTCCTACGAGCAGTACTTC
>many|TRBJ2-7|TRBV10-3|NA
CAIGAHEQYF
TGTGCCATCGGGGCCCACGAGCAGTACTTC
>NA|TRBJ2-7|TRBV20-1|TRBD2
CSVPAGGYSYEQYF
TGCAGTGTCCCAGCGGGAGGTTACTCCTACGAGCAGTACTTC
>NA|TRBJ2-1|TRBV6-5|TRBD1
CASSYLEQGGNEQFF
TGTGCCAGCAGTTACTTGGAACAGGGGGGCAATGAGCAGTTCTTC
>NA|TRBJ2-5|TRBV7-9|NA
CASSLEGGTQYF
TGTGCCAGCAGCTTAGAAGGGGGGACCCAGTACTTC
>NA|TRBJ1-5|TRBV7-9|NA
CASSQGGGPQPQHF
TGTGCCAGCAGCCAAGGTGGGGGGCCTCAGCCCCAGCATTTT
>few|TRBJ2-1|TRBV5-6|TRBD1
CASSPGTAPLGEQFF
TGTGCCAGCAGCCCAGGGACAGCCCCCCTTGGTGAGCAGTTCTTC
>NA|TRBJ1-1|TRBV11-2|TRBD1
CASSATGGFTEAFF
TGTGCCAGCAGCGCGACAGGGGGCTTCACTGAAGCTTTCTTT
>NA|TRBJ2-1|TRBV5-1|NA
CASSYDLVDEQFF
TGCGCCAGCAGCTATGACCTTGTGGATGAGCAGTTCTTC
>many|TRBJ2-1|TRBV2|TRBD2
CASSDHGLEAGNEQFF
TGTGCCAGCAGTGACCACGGACTAGAGGCGGGCAATGAGCAGTTCTTC
>many|TRBJ1-1|TRBV19|NA
CASSKGSGYTEAFF
TGTGCCAGTAGTAAGGGAAGCGGCTACACTGAAGCTTTCTTT
>few|TRBJ1-5|TRBV29-1|NA
CSVVPGGEQPQHF
TGCAGCGTTGTGCCCGGGGGGGAACAGCCCCAGCATTTT